This entry is about one T cell receptor (beta chain). Its target is not known. The junction departs from the called germline gene at one end, perhaps through a read error. CDR3 regions were amplified by Arm-PCR using iRepertoire HTBI primers to build TCR beta libraries. TCRdb used MiXCR to reprocess the multiplex PCR reads, holding one entry per CDR3 protein. Of almost 350,000 distinct CDR3 sequences detected, 15% to 20% appear once; the ten largest clones hold roughly 27%. The sample is drawn from a study of regulatory T cells in long-lasting Graves disease. Regarding the study as a whole: TCR diversity was lower in persistent Graves' patients (versus newly diagnosed ones).

Germline-derived CDR1 and CDR2 are MGHRA and YSYEKL. This CDR3 has 17 amino acids. The time point here: persistent/refractory GD, antithyroid drugs over 5 years with positive TRAb. Isolated PBMC RNA provided the starting material for the TCR library. This sequence joins TRBV4-1 and TRBJ1-5; D gene uncertain. The clonotype originates from a female donor with Graves disease. The specimen was peripheral blood mononuclear cells (PBMCs), collected when the disease was refractory, from a patient treated with antithyroid drugs. The CDR3 DNA reads TGCACCAGCAGCCAAGATAGGTTCACTTATAGCAATCAGCCCCAGCATTTT. Translation: CTSSQDRFTYSNQPQHF.